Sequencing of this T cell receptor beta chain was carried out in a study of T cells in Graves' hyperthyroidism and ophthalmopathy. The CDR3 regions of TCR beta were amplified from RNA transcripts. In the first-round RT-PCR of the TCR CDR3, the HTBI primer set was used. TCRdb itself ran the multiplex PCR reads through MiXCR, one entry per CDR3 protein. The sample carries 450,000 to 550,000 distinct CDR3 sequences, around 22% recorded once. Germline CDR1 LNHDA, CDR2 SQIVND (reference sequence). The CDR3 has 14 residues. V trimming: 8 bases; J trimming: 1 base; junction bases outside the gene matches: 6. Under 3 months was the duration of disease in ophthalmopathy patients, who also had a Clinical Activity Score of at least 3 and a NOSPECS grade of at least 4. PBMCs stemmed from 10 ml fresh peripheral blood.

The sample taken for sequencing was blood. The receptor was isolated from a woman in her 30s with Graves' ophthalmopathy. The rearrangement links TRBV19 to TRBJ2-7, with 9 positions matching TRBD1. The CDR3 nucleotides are TGTGCCAGTCAGAGGGGACAGGGATCCTACGAGCAGTACTTC. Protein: CASQRGQGSYEQYF.